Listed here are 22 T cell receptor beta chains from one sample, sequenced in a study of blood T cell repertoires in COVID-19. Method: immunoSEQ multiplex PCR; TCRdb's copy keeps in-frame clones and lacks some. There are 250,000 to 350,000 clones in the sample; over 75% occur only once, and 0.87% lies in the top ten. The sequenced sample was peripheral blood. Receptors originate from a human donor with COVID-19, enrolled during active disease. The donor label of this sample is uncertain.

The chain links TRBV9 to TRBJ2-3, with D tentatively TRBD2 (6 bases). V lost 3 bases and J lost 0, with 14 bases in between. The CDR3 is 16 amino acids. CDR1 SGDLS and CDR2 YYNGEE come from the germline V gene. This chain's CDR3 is CASSGSGSVSTDTQYF. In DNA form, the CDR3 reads TGTGCCAGCAGCGGGTCCGGGAGCGTCAGCACAGATACGCAGTATTTT.

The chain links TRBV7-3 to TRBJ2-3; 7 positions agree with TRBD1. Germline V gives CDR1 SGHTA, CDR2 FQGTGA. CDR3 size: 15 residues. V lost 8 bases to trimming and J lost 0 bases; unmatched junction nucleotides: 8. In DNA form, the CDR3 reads TGTGCCAGCGCCTCCAGGGGGTCTAGCACAGATACGCAGTATTTT. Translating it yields CASASRGSSTDTQYF.

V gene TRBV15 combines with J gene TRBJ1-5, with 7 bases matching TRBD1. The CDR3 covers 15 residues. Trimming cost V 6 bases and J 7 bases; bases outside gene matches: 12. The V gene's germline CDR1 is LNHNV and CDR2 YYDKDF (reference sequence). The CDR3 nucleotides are TGTGCCACCAGGACTGACAGGGCAGGGGGGCAGCCCCAGCATTTT. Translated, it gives CATRTDRAGGQPQHF. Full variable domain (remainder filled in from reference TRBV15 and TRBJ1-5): DAMVIQNPRYQVTQFGKPVTLSCSQTLNHNVMYWYQQKSSQAPKLLFHYYDKDFNNEADTPDNFQSRRPNTSFCFLDIRSPGLGDTAMYLCATRTDRAGGQPQHFGDGTRLSIL.

CDR3 amino acids: CASSPRRALITDTQYF. CDR3 DNA sequence: TGTGCCAGCAGCCCCCGGAGGGCCTTGATAACAGATACGCAGTATTTT. V gene TRBV11-2 combines with J gene TRBJ2-3; D perhaps matches TRBD2 (6 bases). The length of the CDR3 is 16 residues. Germline V gives CDR1 SGHAT, CDR2 FQNNGV. Trimming cost V 5 bases and J 3 bases, with 18 bases left between them.

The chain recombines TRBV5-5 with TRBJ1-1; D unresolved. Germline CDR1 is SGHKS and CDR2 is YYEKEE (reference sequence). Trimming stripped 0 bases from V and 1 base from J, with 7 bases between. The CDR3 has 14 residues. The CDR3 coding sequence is TGTGCCAGCAGCTTGGGTCAAAAGAACACTGAAGCTTTCTTT. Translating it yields CASSLGQKNTEAFF.

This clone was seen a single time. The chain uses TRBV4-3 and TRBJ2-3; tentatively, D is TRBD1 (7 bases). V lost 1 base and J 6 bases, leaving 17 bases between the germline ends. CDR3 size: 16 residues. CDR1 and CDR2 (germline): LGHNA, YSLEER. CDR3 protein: CASSQVRQGGVDTQYF. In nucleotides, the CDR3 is TGCGCCAGCAGCCAAGTCCGACAGGGCGGGGTGGATACGCAGTATTTT.

The CDR3 sequence: CASRGTGPTNEKLFF. DNA of the CDR3: TGTGCCAGCAGGGGGACAGGACCAACTAATGAAAAACTGTTTTTT. The V call is TRBV2, the J call TRBJ1-4; 8 positions match TRBD1. The germline gives CDR1 SNHLY, CDR2 FYNNEI. The CDR3 totals 15 residues. Trimming removed 6 bases from V and 0 bases from J; junction bases left unmatched: 3.

The CDR3 DNA is TGTGCCAGCAGCTTTACAGGGGGTCCTGAGGAGCAGTACTTC. Its protein product is CASSFTGGPEEQYF. The chain is built from TRBV7-9 and TRBJ2-7, with 8 bases identical to TRBD1. The CDR3 is 14 amino acids. Germline V gives CDR1 SEHNR, CDR2 FQNEAQ (reference sequence). With V trimmed by 3 bases and J by 7 bases, 8 bases remained unmatched. Using reference TRBV7-9 and TRBJ2-7 for the parts outside the CDR3, the full variable domain is DTGVSQNPRHKITKRGQNVTFRCDPISEHNRLYWYRQTLGQGPEFLTYFQNEAQLEKSRLLSDRFSAERPKGSFSTLEIQRTEQGDSAMYLCASSFTGGPEEQYFGPGTRLTVT.

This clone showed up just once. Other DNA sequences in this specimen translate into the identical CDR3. CDR3 nucleotide sequence: TGTGCCAGCAGTCGGGGAGGGGGCAATCAGCCCCAGCATTTT. Translated, it gives CASSRGGGNQPQHF. The chain carries TRBV6-5 and TRBJ1-5, with D maybe TRBD1 (5 bases). The germline CDR1 and CDR2 sequences are MNHEY and SVGAGI. Trimming removed 5 bases from V and 2 bases from J, with 10 bases in between. This CDR3 is 14 amino acids long.

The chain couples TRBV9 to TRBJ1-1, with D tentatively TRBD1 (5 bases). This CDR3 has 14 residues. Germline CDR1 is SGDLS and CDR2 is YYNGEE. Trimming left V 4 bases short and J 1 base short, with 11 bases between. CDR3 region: CASSRIRGNTEAFF. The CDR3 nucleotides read TGTGCCAGCAGCAGAATAAGGGGGAACACTGAAGCTTTCTTT. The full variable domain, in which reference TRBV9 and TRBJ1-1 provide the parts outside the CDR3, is DSGVTQTPKHLITATGQRVTLRCSPRSGDLSVYWYQQSLDQGLQFLIQYYNGEERAKGNILERFSAQQFPDLHSELNLSSLELGDSALYFCASSRIRGNTEAFFGQGTRLTVV.

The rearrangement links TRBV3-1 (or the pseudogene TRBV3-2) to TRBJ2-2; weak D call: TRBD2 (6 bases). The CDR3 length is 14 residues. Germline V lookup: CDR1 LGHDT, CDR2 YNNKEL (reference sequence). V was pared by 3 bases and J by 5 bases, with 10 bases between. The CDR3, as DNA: TGTGCCAGCAGCCAGACTAGACAGACCGGGGAGCTGTTTTTT. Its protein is CASSQTRQTGELFF.

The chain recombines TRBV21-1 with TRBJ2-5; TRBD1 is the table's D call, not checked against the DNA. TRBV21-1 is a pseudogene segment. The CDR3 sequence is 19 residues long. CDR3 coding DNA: TGTGCCAGCAGCAAAGTCCCTCAAGGGTCTGGGACACCAGAAGAGACCCAGTACTTC. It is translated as CASSKVPQGSGTPEETQYF.

The CDR3 sequence: CASRQGLSGNTIYF. The CDR3 DNA reads TGTGCCAGTAGGCAGGGCCTCTCTGGAAACACCATATATTTT. The chain employs TRBV19 and TRBJ1-3, with a tentative D call TRBD1 (5 bases). The CDR3 has 14 amino acids. Germline-derived CDR1 and CDR2 are LNHDA and SQIVND (reference sequence). V shed 6 bases and J shed 0 bases, with 9 bases lying between them.

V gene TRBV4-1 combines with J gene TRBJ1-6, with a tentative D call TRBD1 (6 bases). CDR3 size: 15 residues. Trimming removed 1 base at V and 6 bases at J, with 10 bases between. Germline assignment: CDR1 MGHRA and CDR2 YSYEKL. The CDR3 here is CASSQGGHVNSPLHF. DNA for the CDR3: TGCGCCAGCAGCCAAGGGGGGCACGTTAATTCACCCCTCCACTTT.

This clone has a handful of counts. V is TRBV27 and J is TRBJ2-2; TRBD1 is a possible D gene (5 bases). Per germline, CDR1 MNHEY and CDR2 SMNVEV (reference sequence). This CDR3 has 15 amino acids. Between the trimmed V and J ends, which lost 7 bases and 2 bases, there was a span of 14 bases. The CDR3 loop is CASIGAGANTGELFF. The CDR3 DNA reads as TGTGCCAGCATTGGGGCAGGAGCAAACACCGGGGAGCTGTTTTTT.

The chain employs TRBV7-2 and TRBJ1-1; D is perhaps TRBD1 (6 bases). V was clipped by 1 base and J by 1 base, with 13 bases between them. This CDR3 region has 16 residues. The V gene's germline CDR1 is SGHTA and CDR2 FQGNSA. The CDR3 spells CASSLEQGRGNTEAFF. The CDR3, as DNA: TGTGCCAGCAGCTTAGAGCAGGGGCGCGGGAACACTGAAGCTTTCTTT.

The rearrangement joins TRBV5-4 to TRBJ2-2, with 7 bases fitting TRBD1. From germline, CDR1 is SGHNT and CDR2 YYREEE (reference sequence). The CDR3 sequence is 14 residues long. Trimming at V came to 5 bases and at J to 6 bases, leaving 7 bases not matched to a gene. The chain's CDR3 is CASRATGPAGELFF. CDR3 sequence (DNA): TGTGCCAGCAGGGCGACAGGGCCGGCCGGGGAGCTGTTTTTT.

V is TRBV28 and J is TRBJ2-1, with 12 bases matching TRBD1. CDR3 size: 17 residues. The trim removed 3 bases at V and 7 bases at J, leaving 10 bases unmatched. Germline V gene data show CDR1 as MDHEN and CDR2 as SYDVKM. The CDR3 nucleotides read TGTGCCAGCAGTTTGGGGACAGGGGGCGGGGGCATGAATGAGCAGTTCTTC. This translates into CASSLGTGGGGMNEQFF. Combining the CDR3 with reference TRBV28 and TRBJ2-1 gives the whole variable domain DVKVTQSSRYLVKRTGEKVFLECVQDMDHENMFWYRQDPGLGLRLIYFSYDVKMKEKGDIPEGYSVSREKKERFSLILESASTNQTSMYLCASSLGTGGGGMNEQFFGPGTRLTVL.

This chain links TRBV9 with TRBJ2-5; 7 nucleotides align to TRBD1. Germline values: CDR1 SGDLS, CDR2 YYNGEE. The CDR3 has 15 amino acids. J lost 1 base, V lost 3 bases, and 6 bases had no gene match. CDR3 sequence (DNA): TGTGCCAGCAGCGCAGACAGGGTGGCCCAAGAGACCCAGTACTTC. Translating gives CASSADRVAQETQYF.

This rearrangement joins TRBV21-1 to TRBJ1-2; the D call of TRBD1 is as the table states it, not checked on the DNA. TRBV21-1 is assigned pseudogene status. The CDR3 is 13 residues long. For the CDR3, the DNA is TGTGCCAGCAGCCCAACAGGGGGCCATGGCTACACCTTC. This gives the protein CASSPTGGHGYTF.

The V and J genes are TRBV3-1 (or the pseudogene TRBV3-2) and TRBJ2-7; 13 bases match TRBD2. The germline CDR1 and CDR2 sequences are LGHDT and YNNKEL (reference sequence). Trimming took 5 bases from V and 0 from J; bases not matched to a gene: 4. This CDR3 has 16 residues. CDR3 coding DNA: TGTGCCAGCAGCTCGGGACTAGCGGGAAGCTCCTACGAGCAGTACTTC. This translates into CASSSGLAGSSYEQYF.

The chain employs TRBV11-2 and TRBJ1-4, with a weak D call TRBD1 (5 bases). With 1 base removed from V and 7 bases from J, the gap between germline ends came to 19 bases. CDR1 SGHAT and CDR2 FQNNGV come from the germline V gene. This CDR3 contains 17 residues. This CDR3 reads CASSLAPLGGRGEKLFF. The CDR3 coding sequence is TGTGCCAGCAGCTTAGCCCCGCTGGGGGGAAGAGGTGAAAAACTGTTTTTT.